This TCR beta chain was obtained from a study of cytomegalovirus exposure and HLA in healthy donors. For this clone: Its antigen remains unidentified.

General observations from the study: TCR beta V- and J-gene trimming was later associated with a missense DCLRE1C variant. Earlier analysis found most TCR beta V segments productive about 87% or about 30% of the time.

The length of the CDR3 is 13 residues. Trimming stripped 6 bases from V and 8 bases from J, with 16 bases between. The study ran its PCR with 60 Vbeta and 13 Jbeta primers. Some clones are missing from TCRdb's copy, which holds only in-frame ones; the method was immunoSEQ multiplex PCR. The sample's table shows 150,000 to 200,000 clones. This clonotype originated in a man between 25 and 39 years old in good health and CMV-seronegative. V and J are TRBV6-7 and TRBJ1-2; TRBD1 might be the D (6 bases). TRBV6-7 carries the ORF label, with uncertain function. The specimen was PBMCs. The CDR3 DNA is TGTGCCAGCAGCTCCAGGGGCGGGGGCGGCTACACCTTC. It is translated as CASSSRGGGGYTF.